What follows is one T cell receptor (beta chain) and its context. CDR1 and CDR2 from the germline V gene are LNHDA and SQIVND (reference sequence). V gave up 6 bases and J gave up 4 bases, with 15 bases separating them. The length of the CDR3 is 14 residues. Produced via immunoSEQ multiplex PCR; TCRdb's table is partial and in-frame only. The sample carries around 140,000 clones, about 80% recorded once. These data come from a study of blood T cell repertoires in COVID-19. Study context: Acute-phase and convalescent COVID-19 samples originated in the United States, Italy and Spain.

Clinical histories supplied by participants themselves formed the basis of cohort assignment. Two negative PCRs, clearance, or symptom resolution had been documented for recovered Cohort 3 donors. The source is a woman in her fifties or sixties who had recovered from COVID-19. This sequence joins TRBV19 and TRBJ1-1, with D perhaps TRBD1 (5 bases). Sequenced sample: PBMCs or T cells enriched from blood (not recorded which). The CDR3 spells CASSREGRGTEAFF. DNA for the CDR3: TGTGCCAGTAGCAGGGAAGGGCGAGGCACTGAAGCTTTCTTT. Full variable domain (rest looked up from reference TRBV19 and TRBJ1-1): DGGITQSPKYLFRKEGQNVTLSCEQNLNHDAMYWYRQDPGQGLRLIYYSQIVNDFQKGDIAEGYSVSREKKESFPLTVTSAQKNPTAFYLCASSREGRGTEAFFGQGTRLTVV.